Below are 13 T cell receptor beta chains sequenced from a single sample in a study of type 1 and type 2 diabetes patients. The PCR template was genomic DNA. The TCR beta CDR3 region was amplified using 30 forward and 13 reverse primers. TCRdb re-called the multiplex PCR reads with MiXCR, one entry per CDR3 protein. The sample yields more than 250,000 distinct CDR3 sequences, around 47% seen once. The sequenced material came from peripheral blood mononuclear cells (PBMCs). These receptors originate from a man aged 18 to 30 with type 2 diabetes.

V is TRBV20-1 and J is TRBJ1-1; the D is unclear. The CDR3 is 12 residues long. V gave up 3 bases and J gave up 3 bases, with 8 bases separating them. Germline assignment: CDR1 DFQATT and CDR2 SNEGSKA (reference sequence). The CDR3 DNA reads TGCAGTGCTAGGAGAGGAGACACTGAAGCTTTCTTT. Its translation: CSARRGDTEAFF.

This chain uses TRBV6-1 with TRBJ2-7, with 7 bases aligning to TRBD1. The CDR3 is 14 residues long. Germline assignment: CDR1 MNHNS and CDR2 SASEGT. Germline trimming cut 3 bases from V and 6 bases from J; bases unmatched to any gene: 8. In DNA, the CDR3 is TGTGCCAGCAGTGAGATCCGGACAGGTGGCGAGCAGTACTTC. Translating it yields CASSEIRTGGEQYF.

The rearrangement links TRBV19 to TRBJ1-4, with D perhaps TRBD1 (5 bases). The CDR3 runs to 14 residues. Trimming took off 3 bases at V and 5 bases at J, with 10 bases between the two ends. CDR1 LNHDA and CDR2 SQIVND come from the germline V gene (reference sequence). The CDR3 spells CASSMGGRNEKLFF. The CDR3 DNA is TGTGCCAGTAGTATGGGGGGACGGAATGAAAAACTGTTTTTT.

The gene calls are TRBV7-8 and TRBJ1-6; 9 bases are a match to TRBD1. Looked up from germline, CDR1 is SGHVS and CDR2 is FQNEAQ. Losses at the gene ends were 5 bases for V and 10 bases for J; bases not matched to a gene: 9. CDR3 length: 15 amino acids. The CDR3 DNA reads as TGTGCCAGCAGCCTCCGGGACAGGGTGCGGTCACCCCTCCACTTT. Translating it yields CASSLRDRVRSPLHF.

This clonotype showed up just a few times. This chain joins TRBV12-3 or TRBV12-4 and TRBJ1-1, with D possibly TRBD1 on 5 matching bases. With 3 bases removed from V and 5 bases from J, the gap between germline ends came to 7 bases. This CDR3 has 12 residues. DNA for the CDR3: TGTGCCAGCAGTTTTAGACAGACTGAAGCTTTCTTT. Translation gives CASSFRQTEAFF.

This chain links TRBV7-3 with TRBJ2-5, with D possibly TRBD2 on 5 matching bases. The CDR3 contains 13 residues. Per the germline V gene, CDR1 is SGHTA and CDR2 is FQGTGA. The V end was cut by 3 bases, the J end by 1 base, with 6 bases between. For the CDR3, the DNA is TGTGCCAGCAGCTTCGCGGGCCAAGAGACCCAGTACTTC. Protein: CASSFAGQETQYF.

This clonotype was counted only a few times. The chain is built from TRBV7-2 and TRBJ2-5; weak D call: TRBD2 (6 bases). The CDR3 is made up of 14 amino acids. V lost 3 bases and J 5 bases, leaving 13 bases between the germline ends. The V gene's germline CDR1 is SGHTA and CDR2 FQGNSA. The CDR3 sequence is CASSFFGRGETQYF. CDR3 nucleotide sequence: TGTGCCAGCAGCTTCTTCGGGAGAGGGGAGACCCAGTACTTC.

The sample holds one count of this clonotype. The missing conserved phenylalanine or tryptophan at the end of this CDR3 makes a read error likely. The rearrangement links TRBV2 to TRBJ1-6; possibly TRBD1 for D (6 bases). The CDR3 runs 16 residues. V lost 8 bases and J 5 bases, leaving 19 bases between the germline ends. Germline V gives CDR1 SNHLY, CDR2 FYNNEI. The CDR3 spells CASHFLLDSDNSPLHS. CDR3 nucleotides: TGTGCCAGCCACTTTCTTTTGGACAGTGATAATTCACCCCTCCACTCT.

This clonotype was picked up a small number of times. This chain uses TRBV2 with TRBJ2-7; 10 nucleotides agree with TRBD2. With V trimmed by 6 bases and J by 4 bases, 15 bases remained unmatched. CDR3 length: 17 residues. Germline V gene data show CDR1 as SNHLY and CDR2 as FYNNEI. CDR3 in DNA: TGTGCCAGCAGGGTAACTACTCCGGGACTAGCGCCGTACGAGCAGTACTTC. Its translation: CASRVTTPGLAPYEQYF.

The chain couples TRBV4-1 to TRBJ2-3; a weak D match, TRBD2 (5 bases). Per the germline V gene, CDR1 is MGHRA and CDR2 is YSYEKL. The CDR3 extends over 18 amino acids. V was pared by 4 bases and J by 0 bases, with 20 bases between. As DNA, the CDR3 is TGCGCCAGCAGCCCGTTTAAGGGTCTAGCAGCGAGCACAGATACGCAGTATTTT. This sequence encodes CASSPFKGLAASTDTQYF.

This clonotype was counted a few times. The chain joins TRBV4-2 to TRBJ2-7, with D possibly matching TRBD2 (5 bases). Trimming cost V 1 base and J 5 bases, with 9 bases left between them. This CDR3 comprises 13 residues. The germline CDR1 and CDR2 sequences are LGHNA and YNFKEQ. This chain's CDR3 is CASSQGGEDEQYF. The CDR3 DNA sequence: TGTGCCAGCAGCCAAGGGGGAGAGGACGAGCAGTACTTC.

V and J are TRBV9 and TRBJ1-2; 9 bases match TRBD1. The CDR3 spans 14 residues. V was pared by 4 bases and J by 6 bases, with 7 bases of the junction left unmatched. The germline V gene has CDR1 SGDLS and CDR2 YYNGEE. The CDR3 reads CASSLDRGSNGYTF. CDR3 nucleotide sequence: TGTGCCAGCAGCTTAGACAGGGGGTCTAATGGCTACACCTTC.

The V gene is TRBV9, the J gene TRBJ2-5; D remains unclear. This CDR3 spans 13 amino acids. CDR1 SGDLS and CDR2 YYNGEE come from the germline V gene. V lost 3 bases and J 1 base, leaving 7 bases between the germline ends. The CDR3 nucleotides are TGTGCCAGCAGCGCCCGGACCCAAGAGACCCAGTACTTC. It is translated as CASSARTQETQYF.